A single sample gave rise to the 22 T cell receptor beta chains below, sequenced in a study of blood T cells in healthy people across ages. The authors ran a second PCR of 7 to 11 cycles using a sample-barcoded 5' primer and a J-beta primer mix. TCRdb called the 5' RACE reads again in MiXCR, with one record for every CDR3 protein. The table lists 780,000 or so distinct CDR3 sequences, about 55% of them singletons. Source material: blood. These receptor sequences come from a man at least 80 years old in good health.

This chain joins TRBV11-1 and TRBJ2-7; TRBD2 aligns across 10 bases. V lost 5 bases to trimming and J lost 2 bases; unmatched junction nucleotides: 6. Looked up from germline, CDR1 is SGHAT and CDR2 is FQDESV (reference sequence). There are 15 residues in the CDR3. The CDR3 spells CASSPLAGAPYEQYF. CDR3 DNA: TGTGCCAGCAGCCCTCTAGCGGGAGCCCCCTACGAGCAGTACTTC. The full variable domain, completed using reference TRBV11-1 and TRBJ2-7, is EAEVAQSPRYKITEKSQAVAFWCDPISGHATLYWYRQILGQGPELLVQFQDESVVDDSQLPKDRFSAERLKGVDSTLKIQPAELGDSAMYLCASSPLAGAPYEQYFGPGTRLTVT.

This sequence joins TRBV11-3 and TRBJ2-3; perhaps TRBD2 as D (5 bases). The V end was cut by 0 bases, the J end by 6 bases, with 10 bases between. Germline V gene lookup returns CDR1 SGHNT and CDR2 YENEEA. This CDR3 contains 14 residues. CDR3 protein: CASSLDGSADTQYF. CDR3 DNA: TGTGCCAGCAGCTTAGACGGTAGCGCCGATACGCAGTATTTT.

This clonotype was seen a handful of times. This sequence joins TRBV7-8 and TRBJ2-7, with D unresolved. The CDR3 sequence is 13 residues long. V was trimmed by 5 bases and J by 3 bases, leaving 11 bases between them. CDR1 is SGHVS and CDR2 is FQNEAQ in the germline V gene. The chain's CDR3 is CASSPTLFYEQYF. CDR3 DNA: TGTGCCAGCAGCCCGACACTTTTCTACGAGCAGTACTTC.

V usage is TRBV15 and J usage is TRBJ2-6; 7 bases line up with TRBD2. The V gene end was trimmed by 0 bases and the J gene end by 0 bases; junction bases not matched to a gene: 11. The CDR3 runs to 20 residues. CDR1 is LNHNV and CDR2 is YYDKDF in the germline V gene (reference sequence). The CDR3 DNA is TGTGCCACCAGCAGAGATCCCGCGGGCGGGGGTCCCTCTGGGGCCAACGTCCTGACTTTC. The encoded protein is CATSRDPAGGGPSGANVLTF.

This clonotype has at least ten counts. The chain uses TRBV29-1 and TRBJ2-1; D is ambiguous. Trimming pared 0 bases from V and 7 bases from J, leaving 7 bases between. CDR1 is SQVTM, CDR2 ANQGSEA, per germline. The CDR3 has 12 residues. CDR3 sequence: CSVEDIGNEQFF. As DNA, the CDR3 is TGCAGCGTTGAAGATATCGGAAATGAGCAGTTCTTC.

The chain recombines TRBV6-1 with TRBJ2-1; 10 positions agree with TRBD2. CDR1 is MNHNS and CDR2 is SASEGT in the germline V gene. The CDR3 extends over 18 amino acids. The V segment lost 6 bases and the J segment 8 bases; nucleotides outside the gene matches: 19. CDR3 region: CASSPLLSLAGGPDEQFF. CDR3 coding DNA: TGTGCCAGCAGCCCTCTGCTCTCTTTAGCGGGAGGCCCCGATGAGCAGTTCTTC.

The CDR3 loop reads CASSEVFVVWTSPLREQYF. Written as DNA, the CDR3 is TGTGCCAGCAGTGAAGTCTTCGTGGTCTGGACTAGCCCTTTACGCGAGCAGTACTTC. V and J are TRBV6-1 and TRBJ2-4; 8 bases match TRBD2. The end of the DNA aligns better with TRBJ2-7, so the J call may be wrong. Germline lookup yields CDR1 MNHNS and CDR2 SASEGT. This CDR3 has 19 residues.

This clonotype was picked up a small number of times. This chain uses TRBV12-3 or TRBV12-4 with TRBJ1-6; TRBD1 agrees at 9 bases. The CDR3 extends over 15 amino acids. The V segment lost 6 bases and the J segment 10 bases; nucleotides outside the gene matches: 10. The CDR3 DNA reads as TGTGCCAGCAGACGAGAGGACAGGGGTCCCTCACCCCTCCACTTT. Amino acid sequence: CASRREDRGPSPLHF.

The V call is TRBV12-3 or TRBV12-4, the J call TRBJ2-4; D is undetermined. The J call is doubtful: the DNA matches TRBJ2-5 better. This CDR3 is 13 amino acids long. CDR3 in amino acids: CASSVLTGETQYF. CDR3 DNA sequence: TGTGCCAGCAGTGTCCTGACCGGGGAGACCCAGTACTTC.

The rearrangement uses TRBV13 and TRBJ2-7; 7 nucleotides align to TRBD1. The germline gives CDR1 PRHDT, CDR2 FYEKMQ (reference sequence). Germline trimming cut 4 bases from V and 5 bases from J; bases unmatched to any gene: 2. The CDR3 is 12 amino acids. The CDR3 spells CASSYRGNEQYF. CDR3 nucleotides: TGTGCCAGCAGCTACAGGGGTAACGAGCAGTACTTC. The full variable domain, with the rest looked up from reference TRBV13 and TRBJ2-7, is AAGVIQSPRHLIKEKRETATLKCYPIPRHDTVYWYQQGPGQDPQFLISFYEKMQSDKGSIPDRFSAQQFSDYHSELNMSSLELGDSALYFCASSYRGNEQYFGPGTRLTVT.

This chain uses TRBV11-2 with TRBJ2-5; 7 bases align to TRBD2. Per germline, CDR1 SGHAT and CDR2 FQNNGV. This CDR3 is 14 amino acids long. Trimming cost V 4 bases and J 4 bases; bases outside gene matches: 6. This CDR3 is CASSSVRGRETQYF. CDR3 coding DNA: TGTGCCAGCAGCTCGGTCCGCGGGAGAGAGACCCAGTACTTC.

This chain links TRBV4-1 with TRBJ2-1; perhaps TRBD2 as D (5 bases). V lost 3 bases, J lost 5 bases, and 17 bases lay in between. CDR1 and CDR2 from the germline V gene are MGHRA and YSYEKL. The CDR3 is made up of 16 amino acids. The CDR3 sequence is CASSHPRRLGDNEQFF. The CDR3 DNA sequence: TGCGCCAGCAGCCACCCGCGGCGCCTGGGAGACAATGAGCAGTTCTTC.

This clonotype was counted between two and nine times. The chain combines TRBV7-9 with TRBJ2-7; D remains unclear. CDR3 length equals 14 residues. Germline V gene sequence: CDR1 SEHNR, CDR2 FQNEAQ (reference sequence). The germline V and J ends were trimmed by 1 base and 7 bases, with 14 bases remaining between them. The CDR3 spells CASSLVPLIGEQYF. The CDR3 DNA sequence: TGTGCCAGCAGCTTAGTACCTCTCATCGGTGAGCAGTACTTC.

The chain carries TRBV7-9 and TRBJ1-2, with D unresolved. Trimming removed 3 bases at V and 0 bases at J, with 14 bases between. The CDR3 runs to 16 residues. Germline assignment: CDR1 SEHNR and CDR2 FQNEAQ (reference sequence). This CDR3 is CASSLVKSTANYGYTF. CDR3 in DNA: TGTGCCAGCAGCTTGGTCAAAAGTACCGCTAACTATGGCTACACCTTC.

A few counts support this clonotype. The chain is built from TRBV29-1 and TRBJ1-2; 7 positions agree with TRBD1. CDR1 is SQVTM and CDR2 is ANQGSEA in the germline V gene. The V segment lost 4 bases and the J segment 0 bases; nucleotides outside the gene matches: 8. The CDR3 runs to 15 residues. The CDR3 DNA sequence: TGCAGCGTTGTTGAAGGGCAGGGGGCTAACTATGGCTACACCTTC. Translating gives CSVVEGQGANYGYTF.

V gene TRBV7-2 combines with J gene TRBJ2-7, with TRBD2 identical over 15 bases. J was trimmed by 6 bases and V by 3 bases; bases with no gene match: 12. Per germline, CDR1 SGHTA and CDR2 FQGNSA. The CDR3 sequence is 18 residues long. CDR3 DNA sequence: TGTGCCAGCAGCTTCCTAATATCGATGGGACTAGCGGGAGGCGAGCAGTACTTC. This gives the protein CASSFLISMGLAGGEQYF.

Written as DNA, the CDR3 is TGTGCCAGCAGGTTGACAGTGATCGTCTCTAATTCACCCCTCCACTTT. Its translation is CASRLTVIVSNSPLHF. This sequence joins TRBV2 and TRBJ1-6; D may be TRBD1 (5 bases). V was cut by 6 bases and J by 6 bases, with 18 bases left in between. This CDR3 has 16 amino acids. The germline gives CDR1 SNHLY, CDR2 FYNNEI.

A few counts support this clonotype. V gene TRBV20-1 combines with J gene TRBJ2-5; 8 bases agree with TRBD2. Germline CDR1 is DFQATT and CDR2 is SNEGSKA (reference sequence). V was pared by 0 bases and J by 3 bases, with 0 bases of the junction left unmatched. The CDR3 has 13 amino acids. CDR3 residues: CSARELAEETQYF. The CDR3 nucleotides are TGCAGTGCTAGAGAACTAGCGGAAGAGACCCAGTACTTC.

This clonotype was picked up many times. J is TRBJ2-7 and V is TRBV27; 10 nucleotides align to TRBD2. Germline assignment: CDR1 MNHEY and CDR2 SMNVEV (reference sequence). CDR3 length: 12 amino acids. The trim removed 2 bases at V and 11 bases at J, leaving 3 bases unmatched. The CDR3 spells CASSLGGTSEYF. The CDR3 coding sequence is TGTGCCAGCAGTTTAGGTGGGACTAGCGAGTACTTC.

The V gene is TRBV6-6, the J gene TRBJ1-1; D gene unclear. This CDR3 spans 13 amino acids. V lost 6 bases and J lost 5, with 13 bases in between. Germline V lookup: CDR1 MNHNY, CDR2 SVGAGI (reference sequence). CDR3 amino acids: CASSRTQRTEAFF. CDR3 bases: TGTGCCAGCAGCCGCACACAACGGACTGAAGCTTTCTTT.

The chain employs TRBV6-2 or TRBV6-3 and TRBJ2-4; 10 bases are shared with TRBD1. Matching the DNA end better, TRBJ2-7 makes the J call doubtful. Germline CDR1 MNHEY, CDR2 SVGEGT. CDR3 length: 15 residues. The CDR3 bases are TGTGCCAGCAGGATAAAGGACAGGGGGGCACACGAGCAGTACTTC. Its translation is CASRIKDRGAHEQYF.

This clonotype showed up just once. The chain employs TRBV12-3 or TRBV12-4 and TRBJ1-4; 8 nucleotides align to TRBD1. CDR3 length equals 15 residues. The V and J ends lost 4 bases and 7 bases, in that order; junction bases with no gene match: 8. CDR3 nucleotide sequence: TGTGCCAGCAGTTCCAACAGGGGGGGAAGTGAAAAACTGTTTTTT. Protein sequence: CASSSNRGGSEKLFF.